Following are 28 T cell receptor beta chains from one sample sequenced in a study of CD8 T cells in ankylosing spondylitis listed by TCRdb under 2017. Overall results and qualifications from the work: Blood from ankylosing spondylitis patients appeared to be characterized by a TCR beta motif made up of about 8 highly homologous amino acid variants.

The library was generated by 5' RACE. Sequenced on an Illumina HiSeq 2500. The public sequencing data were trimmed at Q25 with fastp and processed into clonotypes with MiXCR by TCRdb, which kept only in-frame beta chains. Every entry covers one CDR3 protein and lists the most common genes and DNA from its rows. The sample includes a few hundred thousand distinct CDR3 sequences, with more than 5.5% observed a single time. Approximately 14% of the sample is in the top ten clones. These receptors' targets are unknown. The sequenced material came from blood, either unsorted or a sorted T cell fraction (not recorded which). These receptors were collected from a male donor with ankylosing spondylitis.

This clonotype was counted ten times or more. The CDR3 loop reads CSARVVLADYRPGTDTQYF. In nucleotides, the CDR3 is TGCAGTGCTAGAGTGGTACTAGCGGATTACCGCCCGGGGACAGATACGCAGTATTTT. The V call is TRBV20-1, the J call TRBJ2-3, with TRBD2 matching over 8 bases. Germline assignment: CDR1 DFQATT and CDR2 SNEGSKA (reference sequence). This CDR3 has 19 residues. The V gene end was trimmed by 1 base and the J gene end by 3 bases; junction bases not matched to a gene: 18.

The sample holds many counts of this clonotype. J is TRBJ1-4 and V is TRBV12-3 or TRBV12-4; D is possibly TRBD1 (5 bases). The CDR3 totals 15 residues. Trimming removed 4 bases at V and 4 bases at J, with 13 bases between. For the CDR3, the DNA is TGTGCCAGCAGTTCTTTACAGGTCCTTAATGAAAAACTGTTTTTT. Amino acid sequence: CASSSLQVLNEKLFF.

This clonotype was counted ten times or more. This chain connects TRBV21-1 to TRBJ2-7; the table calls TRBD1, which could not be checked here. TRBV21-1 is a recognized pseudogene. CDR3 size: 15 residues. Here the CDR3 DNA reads TGTGCCAGCAGCCATATGACAGGTTCATTCTACGAGCAGTACTTC. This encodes CASSHMTGSFYEQYF.

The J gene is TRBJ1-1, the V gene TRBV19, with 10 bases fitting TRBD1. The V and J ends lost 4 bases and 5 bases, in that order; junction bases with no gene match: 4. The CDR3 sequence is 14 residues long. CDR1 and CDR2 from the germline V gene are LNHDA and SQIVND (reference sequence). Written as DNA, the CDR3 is TGTGCCAGTAGTACTGGGACAGGGGAAACTGAAGCTTTCTTT. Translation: CASSTGTGETEAFF.

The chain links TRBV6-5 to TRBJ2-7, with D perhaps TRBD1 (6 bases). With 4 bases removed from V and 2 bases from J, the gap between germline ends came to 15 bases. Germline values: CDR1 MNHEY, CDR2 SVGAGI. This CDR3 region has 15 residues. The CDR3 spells CASSFTRDITYEQYF. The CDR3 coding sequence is TGTGCCAGCAGTTTTACTCGGGACATTACCTACGAGCAGTACTTC.

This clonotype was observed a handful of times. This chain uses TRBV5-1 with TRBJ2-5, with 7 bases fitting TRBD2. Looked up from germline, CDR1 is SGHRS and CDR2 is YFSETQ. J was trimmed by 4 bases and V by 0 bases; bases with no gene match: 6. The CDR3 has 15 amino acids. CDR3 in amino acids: CASSLDTSVSETQYF. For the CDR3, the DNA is TGCGCCAGCAGCTTGGACACTAGCGTCTCAGAGACCCAGTACTTC.

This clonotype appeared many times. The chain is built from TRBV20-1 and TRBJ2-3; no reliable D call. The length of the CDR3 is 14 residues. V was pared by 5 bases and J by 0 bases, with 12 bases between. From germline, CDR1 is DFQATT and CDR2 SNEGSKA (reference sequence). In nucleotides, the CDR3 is TGCAGTGCTTGGTCGCGGATCAGCACAGATACGCAGTATTTT. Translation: CSAWSRISTDTQYF.

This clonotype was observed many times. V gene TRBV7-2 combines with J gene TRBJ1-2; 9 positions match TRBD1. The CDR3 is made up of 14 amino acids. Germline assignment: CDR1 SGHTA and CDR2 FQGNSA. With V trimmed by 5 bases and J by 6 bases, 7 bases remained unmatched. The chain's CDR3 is CASSPIGTGNGYTF. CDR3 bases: TGTGCCAGCAGCCCGATCGGGACAGGGAATGGCTACACCTTC.

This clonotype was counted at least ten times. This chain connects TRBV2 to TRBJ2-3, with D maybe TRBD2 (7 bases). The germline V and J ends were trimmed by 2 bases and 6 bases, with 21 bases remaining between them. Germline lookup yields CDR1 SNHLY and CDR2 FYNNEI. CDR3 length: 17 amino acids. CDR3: CASSEWVGGATRDTQYF. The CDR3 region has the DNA TGTGCCAGCAGTGAATGGGTTGGGGGGGCGACGCGGGATACGCAGTATTTT.

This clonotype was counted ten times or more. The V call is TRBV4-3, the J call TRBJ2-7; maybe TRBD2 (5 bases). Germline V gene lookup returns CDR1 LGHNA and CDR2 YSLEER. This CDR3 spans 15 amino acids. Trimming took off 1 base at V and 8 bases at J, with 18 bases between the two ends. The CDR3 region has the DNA TGCGCCAGCAGCCAAGGGCCCGGAATAGCGAATAAGCAGTACTTC. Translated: CASSQGPGIANKQYF.

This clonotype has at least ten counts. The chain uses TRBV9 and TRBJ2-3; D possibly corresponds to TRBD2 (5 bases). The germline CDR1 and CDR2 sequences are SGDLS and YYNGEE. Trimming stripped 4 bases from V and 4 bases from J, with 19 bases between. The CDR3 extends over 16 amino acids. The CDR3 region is CASSPPAGPGADTQYF. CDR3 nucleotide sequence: TGTGCCAGCAGCCCCCCCGCGGGTCCTGGAGCAGATACGCAGTATTTT. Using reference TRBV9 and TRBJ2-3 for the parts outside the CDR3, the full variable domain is DSGVTQTPKHLITATGQRVTLRCSPRSGDLSVYWYQQSLDQGLQFLIQYYNGEERAKGNILERFSAQQFPDLHSELNLSSLELGDSALYFCASSPPAGPGADTQYFGPGTRLTVL.

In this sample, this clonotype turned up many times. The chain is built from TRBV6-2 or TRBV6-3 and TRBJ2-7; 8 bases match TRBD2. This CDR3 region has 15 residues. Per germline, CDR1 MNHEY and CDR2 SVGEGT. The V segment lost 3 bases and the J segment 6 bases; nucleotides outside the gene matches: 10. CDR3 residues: CASSYIPAGVFEQYF. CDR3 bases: TGTGCCAGCAGTTATATTCCAGCGGGAGTTTTCGAGCAGTACTTC.

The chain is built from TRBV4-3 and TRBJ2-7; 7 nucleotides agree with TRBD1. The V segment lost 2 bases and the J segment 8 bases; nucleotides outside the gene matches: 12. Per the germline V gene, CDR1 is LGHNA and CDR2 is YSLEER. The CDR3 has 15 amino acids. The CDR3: CASSQQGQDRHQQYF. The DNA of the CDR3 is TGCGCCAGCAGCCAACAAGGACAGGATCGACACCAGCAGTACTTC.

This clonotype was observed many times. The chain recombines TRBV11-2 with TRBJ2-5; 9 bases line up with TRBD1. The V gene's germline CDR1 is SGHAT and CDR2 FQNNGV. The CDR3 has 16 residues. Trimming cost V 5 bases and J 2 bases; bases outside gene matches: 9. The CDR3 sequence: CASSPQRGQGQETQYF. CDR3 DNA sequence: TGTGCCAGCAGCCCACAAAGGGGACAGGGTCAAGAGACCCAGTACTTC.

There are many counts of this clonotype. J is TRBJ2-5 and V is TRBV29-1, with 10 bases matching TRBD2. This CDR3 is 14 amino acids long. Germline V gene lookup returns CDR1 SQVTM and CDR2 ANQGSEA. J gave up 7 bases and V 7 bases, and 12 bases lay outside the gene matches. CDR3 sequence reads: CSARRSGGGRTQYF. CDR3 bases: TGCAGCGCACGCCGCAGCGGGGGGGGTAGGACCCAGTACTTC. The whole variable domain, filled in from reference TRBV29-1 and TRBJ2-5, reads SAVISQKPSRDICQRGTSLTIQCQVDSQVTMMFWYRQQPGQSLTLIATANQGSEATYESGFVIDKFPISRPNLTFSTLTVSNMSPEDSSIYLCSARRSGGGRTQYFGPGTRLLVL.

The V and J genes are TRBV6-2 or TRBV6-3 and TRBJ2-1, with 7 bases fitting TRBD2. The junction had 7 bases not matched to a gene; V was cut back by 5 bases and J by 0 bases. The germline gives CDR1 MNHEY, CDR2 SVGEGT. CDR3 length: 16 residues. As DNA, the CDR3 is TGTGCCAGCAGTAGTATCCGGGACTACTCCTACAATGAGCAGTTCTTC. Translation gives CASSSIRDYSYNEQFF.

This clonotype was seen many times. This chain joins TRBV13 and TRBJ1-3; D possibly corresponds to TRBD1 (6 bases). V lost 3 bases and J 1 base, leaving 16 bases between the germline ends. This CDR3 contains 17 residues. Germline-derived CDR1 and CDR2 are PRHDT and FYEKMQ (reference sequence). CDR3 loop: CASSFAPQGLSGNTIYF. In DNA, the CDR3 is TGTGCCAGCAGCTTCGCCCCACAGGGATTGTCTGGAAACACCATATATTTT.

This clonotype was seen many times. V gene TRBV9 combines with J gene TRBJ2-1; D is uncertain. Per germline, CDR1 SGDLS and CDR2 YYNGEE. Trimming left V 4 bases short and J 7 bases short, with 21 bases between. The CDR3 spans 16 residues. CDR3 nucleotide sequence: TGTGCCAGCAGCCCCCGCCGGACCCCCTTCAGTAATGAGCAGTTCTTC. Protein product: CASSPRRTPFSNEQFF. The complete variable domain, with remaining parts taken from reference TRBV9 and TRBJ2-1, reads DSGVTQTPKHLITATGQRVTLRCSPRSGDLSVYWYQQSLDQGLQFLIQYYNGEERAKGNILERFSAQQFPDLHSELNLSSLELGDSALYFCASSPRRTPFSNEQFFGPGTRLTVL.

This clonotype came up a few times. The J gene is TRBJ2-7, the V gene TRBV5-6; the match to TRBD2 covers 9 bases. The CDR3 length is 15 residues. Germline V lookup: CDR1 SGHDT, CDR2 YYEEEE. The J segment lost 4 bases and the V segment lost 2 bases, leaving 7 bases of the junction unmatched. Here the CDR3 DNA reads TGTGCCAGCAGCTTCGCTAGCGGGAACCCATACGAGCAGTACTTC. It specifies CASSFASGNPYEQYF. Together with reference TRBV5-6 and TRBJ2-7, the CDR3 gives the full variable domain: DAGVTQSPTHLIKTRGQQVTLRCSPKSGHDTVSWYQQALGQGPQFIFQYYEEEERQRGNFPDRFSGHQFPNYSSELNVNALLLGDSALYLCASSFASGNPYEQYFGPGTRLTVT.

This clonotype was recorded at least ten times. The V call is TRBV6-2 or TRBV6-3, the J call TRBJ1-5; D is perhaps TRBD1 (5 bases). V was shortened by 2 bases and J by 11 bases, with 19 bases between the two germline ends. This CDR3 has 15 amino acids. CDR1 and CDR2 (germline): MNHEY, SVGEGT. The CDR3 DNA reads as TGTGCCAGCAGTTACCTGGCAGGGCGGACGGCAGCCCAGCATTTT. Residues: CASSYLAGRTAAQHF.

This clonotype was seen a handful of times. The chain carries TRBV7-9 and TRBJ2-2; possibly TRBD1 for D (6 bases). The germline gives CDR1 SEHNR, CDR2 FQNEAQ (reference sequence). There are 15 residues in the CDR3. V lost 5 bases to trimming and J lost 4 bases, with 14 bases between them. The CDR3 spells CASSHKTGFTGELFF. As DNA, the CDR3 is TGTGCCAGCAGCCACAAGACAGGTTTCACCGGGGAGCTGTTTTTT.

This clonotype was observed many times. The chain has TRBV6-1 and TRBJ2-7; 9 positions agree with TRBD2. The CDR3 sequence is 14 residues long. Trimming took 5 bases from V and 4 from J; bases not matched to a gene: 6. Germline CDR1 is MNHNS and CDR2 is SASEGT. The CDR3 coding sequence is TGTGCCAGCAGTCCAGCGGGGGGAGGTTACGAGCAGTACTTC. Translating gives CASSPAGGGYEQYF.

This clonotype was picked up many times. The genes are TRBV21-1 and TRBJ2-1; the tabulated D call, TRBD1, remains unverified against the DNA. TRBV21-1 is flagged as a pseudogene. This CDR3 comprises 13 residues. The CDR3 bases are TGTGCCAGCAGCACGACAGGGGACAATGAGCAGTTCTTC. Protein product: CASSTTGDNEQFF.

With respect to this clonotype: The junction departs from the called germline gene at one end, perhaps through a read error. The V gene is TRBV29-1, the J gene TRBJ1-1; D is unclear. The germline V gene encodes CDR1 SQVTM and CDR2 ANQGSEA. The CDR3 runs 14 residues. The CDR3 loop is CSVDWFRRNPEAFF. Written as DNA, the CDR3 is TGCAGCGTTGATTGGTTCCGGAGGAACCCTGAAGCTTTCTTT.

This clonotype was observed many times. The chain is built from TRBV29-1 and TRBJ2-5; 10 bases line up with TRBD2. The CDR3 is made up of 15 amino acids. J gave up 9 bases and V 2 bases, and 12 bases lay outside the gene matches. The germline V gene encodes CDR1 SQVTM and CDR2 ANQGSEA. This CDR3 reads CSVERWTSGGMAQYF. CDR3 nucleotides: TGCAGCGTTGAAAGATGGACTAGCGGCGGCATGGCCCAGTACTTC.

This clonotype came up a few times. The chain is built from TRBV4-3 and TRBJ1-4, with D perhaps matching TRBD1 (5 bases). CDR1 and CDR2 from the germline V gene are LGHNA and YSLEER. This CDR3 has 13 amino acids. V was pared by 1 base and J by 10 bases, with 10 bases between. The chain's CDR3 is CASSQVGAGKLFF. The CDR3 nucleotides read TGCGCCAGCAGCCAAGTAGGGGCAGGAAAACTGTTTTTT.

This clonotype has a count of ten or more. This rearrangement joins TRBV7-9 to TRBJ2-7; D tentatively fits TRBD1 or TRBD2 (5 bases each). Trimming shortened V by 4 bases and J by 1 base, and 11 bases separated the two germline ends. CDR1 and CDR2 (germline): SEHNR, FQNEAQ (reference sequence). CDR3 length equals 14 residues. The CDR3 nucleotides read TGTGCCAGCAGCTCGGTGGGGGTTTCCTACGAGCAGTACTTC. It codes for CASSSVGVSYEQYF.

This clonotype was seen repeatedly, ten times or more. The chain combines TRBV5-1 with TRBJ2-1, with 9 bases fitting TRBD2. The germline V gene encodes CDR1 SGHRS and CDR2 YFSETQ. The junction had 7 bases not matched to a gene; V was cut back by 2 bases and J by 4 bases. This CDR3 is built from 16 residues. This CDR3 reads CASSFTGTSNYNEQFF. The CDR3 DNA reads TGCGCCAGCAGCTTCACCGGGACTAGCAATTACAATGAGCAGTTCTTC.